This passage covers 18 T cell receptor beta chains from one sample sequenced in a study of T-cell memory formation after mild COVID-19. A single record per CDR3 protein comes from TCRdb applying MiXCR to the 5' RACE reads. The sample carries under 250,000 distinct CDR3 sequences, about 16% recorded once. The sequenced material came from PBMCs or a T cell subset sorted from them (not recorded which). These receptors all stem from an adult woman who had mild COVID-19 (a few samples of this study predate the infection). Cell type and time point are not known.

The table lists this clonotype with many counts. The chain couples TRBV5-1 to TRBJ2-3; a weak D match, TRBD2 (5 bases). Germline CDR1 and CDR2: SGHRS and YFSETQ. This CDR3 region has 15 residues. The V end lost 4 bases, the J end lost 0 bases, and 12 bases lay between the germline ends. CDR3 sequence reads: CASSLASKSTDTQYF. In DNA, the CDR3 is TGCGCCAGCAGCCTGGCTAGCAAAAGCACAGATACGCAGTATTTT. Variable domain in full (rest from reference TRBV5-1 and TRBJ2-3): KAGVTQTPRYLIKTRGQQVTLSCSPISGHRSVSWYQQTPGQGLQFLFEYFSETQRNKGNFPGRFSGRQFSNSRSEMNVSTLELGDSALYLCASSLASKSTDTQYFGPGTRLTVL.

This clonotype was counted a few times. V and J are TRBV15 and TRBJ1-5; D unclear. V shed 4 bases and J shed 5 bases, with 9 bases lying between them. Germline CDR1 is LNHNV and CDR2 is YYDKDF (reference sequence). The CDR3 contains 13 residues. CDR3 amino acids: CATSKGGDQPQHF. CDR3 DNA: TGTGCCACCAGCAAGGGCGGAGATCAGCCCCAGCATTTT.

This clonotype was counted ten times or more. The gene calls are TRBV6-2 or TRBV6-3 and TRBJ1-1, with D perhaps matching TRBD1 (5 bases). Germline V lookup: CDR1 MNHEY, CDR2 SVGEGT. The CDR3 consists of 15 residues. The ends were cut back, 5 bases at V and 0 bases at J, with 13 bases in the middle. The CDR3 reads CASSNQGNLNTEAFF. The CDR3 nucleotides are TGTGCCAGCAGTAATCAGGGAAACCTGAACACTGAAGCTTTCTTT.

This clonotype was picked up many times. The chain employs TRBV7-3 and TRBJ2-5; 7 bases are a match to TRBD2. Germline-derived CDR1 and CDR2 are SGHTA and FQGTGA. This CDR3 is 16 amino acids long. After removal of 0 bases from V and 5 bases from J, the junction contained 9 bases not matched to a gene. This chain's CDR3 is CASSLTGTTSGETQYF. The CDR3 DNA reads as TGTGCCAGCAGCTTAACGGGGACTACCAGCGGGGAGACCCAGTACTTC.

V is TRBV12-3 or TRBV12-4 and J is TRBJ1-1; tentatively, D is TRBD1 (6 bases). This CDR3 spans 14 amino acids. V dropped 7 bases and J dropped 1 base, with 13 bases sitting between them. The CDR3 DNA follows: TGTGCCAGCAAGAGGGGGGTTTCGAACACTGAAGCTTTCTTT. Protein sequence: CASKRGVSNTEAFF.

This clonotype was counted only a few times. The genes are TRBV12-3 or TRBV12-4 and TRBJ2-7; perhaps D is TRBD1 or TRBD2 (5 bases each). V lost 5 bases to trimming and J lost 0 bases, with 14 bases between them. The CDR3 contains 15 residues. The CDR3 here is CASSPGARTSYEQYF. The CDR3 nucleotides are TGTGCCAGCAGTCCCGGGGCGCGGACCTCCTACGAGCAGTACTTC.

The chain couples TRBV9 to TRBJ1-6; 7 bases match TRBD1. The CDR3 spans 16 residues. Trimming took 4 bases from V and 5 from J; bases not matched to a gene: 9. Germline V lookup: CDR1 SGDLS, CDR2 YYNGEE. The CDR3 sequence: CASSPRTGQNNSPLHF. The CDR3, as DNA: TGTGCCAGCAGCCCCCGGACAGGACAGAATAATTCACCCCTCCACTTT.

The CDR3 nucleotides are TGCGCCAGCACCCGAGAGGCTGACTCGGGGGCCAACGTCCTGACTTTC. Encoded protein: CASTREADSGANVLTF. This chain links TRBV4-1 with TRBJ2-6; D gene ambiguous. V was trimmed by 7 bases and J by 4 bases, leaving 17 bases between them. There are 16 residues in the CDR3. From germline, CDR1 is MGHRA and CDR2 YSYEKL.

The chain employs TRBV4-2 and TRBJ2-1, with 8 bases that match TRBD2. This CDR3 region has 17 residues. Trimming cost V 4 bases and J 6 bases; bases outside gene matches: 14. From germline, CDR1 is LGHNA and CDR2 YNFKEQ. CDR3 bases: TGTGCCAGCAGCCCACTCGGATCAGGAGCGGGAGTCAATGAGCAGTTCTTC. This translates into CASSPLGSGAGVNEQFF.

This clonotype occurred many times. V and J are TRBV5-1 and TRBJ1-1, with 8 bases identical to TRBD1. The CDR3 is made up of 16 amino acids. Germline V gene sequence: CDR1 SGHRS, CDR2 YFSETQ. V dropped 4 bases and J dropped 0; count of bases not matched to a gene: 8. This CDR3 reads CASSPDRASMNTEAFF. CDR3 bases: TGCGCCAGCAGCCCGGACAGGGCGTCAATGAACACTGAAGCTTTCTTT.

A few counts support this clonotype. V and J are TRBV12-3 or TRBV12-4 and TRBJ2-2; 7 nucleotides agree with TRBD2. The CDR3 spans 15 residues. Trimming cost V 3 bases and J 4 bases; bases outside gene matches: 5. CDR3 residues: CASSLGTTITGELFF. CDR3 sequence (DNA): TGTGCCAGCAGTTTGGGGACTACAATCACCGGGGAGCTGTTTTTT.

This clonotype was detected only a few times. The chain uses TRBV11-2 and TRBJ2-7; no firm D call. Per germline, CDR1 SGHAT and CDR2 FQNNGV. The ends were cut back, 5 bases at V and 3 bases at J, with 20 bases in the middle. The CDR3 length is 16 residues. The CDR3, as DNA: TGTGCCAGCAGCCCCAGAATAGGTGCATCCGACTACGAGCAGTACTTC. This gives the protein CASSPRIGASDYEQYF.

This chain connects TRBV6-6 to TRBJ1-4; D is perhaps TRBD1 (6 bases). The germline V gene has CDR1 MNHNY and CDR2 SVGAGI (reference sequence). Trimming left V 10 bases short and J 8 bases short, with 14 bases between. This CDR3 comprises 12 residues. The CDR3 region has the DNA TGTGCCACTAAGGGGGGCGAAGAAAAACTGTTTTTT. Amino acid sequence: CATKGGEEKLFF.

This clonotype has more than one count but fewer than ten. The genes are TRBV7-6 and TRBJ2-7; 8 bases are a match to TRBD1. With 5 bases clipped from V and 5 bases from J, the junction kept 14 bases outside the gene matches. This CDR3 region has 16 residues. Germline V gene data show CDR1 as SGHVS and CDR2 as FNYEAQ. The CDR3, as DNA: TGTGCCAGCAGCCCTCGAGCCGGGACAGGCCTCCACGAGCAGTACTTC. Its translation is CASSPRAGTGLHEQYF.

The chain joins TRBV2 to TRBJ2-2; the D gene is possibly TRBD2 (5 bases). Germline CDR1 is SNHLY and CDR2 is FYNNEI. Trimming pared 6 bases from V and 7 bases from J, leaving 15 bases between. CDR3 length: 14 amino acids. The CDR3 DNA reads as TGTGCCAGCAGCTCCGGACTGTTACGCGGGGAGCTGTTTTTT. Its translation: CASSSGLLRGELFF.

This clonotype was detected ten times or more. The CDR3 is CSAKGQGLNTEAFF. The CDR3 DNA reads as TGCAGTGCTAAGGGACAGGGGTTGAACACTGAAGCTTTCTTT. The chain uses TRBV20-1 and TRBJ1-1; 10 nucleotides line up with TRBD1. V shed 4 bases and J 0 bases; nucleotides not matched to a gene: 2. This CDR3 has 14 amino acids. Per germline, CDR1 DFQATT and CDR2 SNEGSKA (reference sequence).

The V and J genes are TRBV12-3 or TRBV12-4 and TRBJ2-1, with 8 bases matching TRBD2. CDR3 length: 15 amino acids. Trimming removed 6 bases from V and 0 bases from J; junction bases left unmatched: 4. This CDR3 is CASSFGTSSYNEQFF. CDR3 DNA sequence: TGTGCCAGCAGCTTCGGGACTAGCTCCTACAATGAGCAGTTCTTC.

The V call is TRBV20-1, the J call TRBJ2-1; 8 bases align to TRBD1. CDR3 size: 15 residues. Germline CDR1 DFQATT, CDR2 SNEGSKA (reference sequence). With V trimmed by 1 base and J by 3 bases, 5 bases remained unmatched. The CDR3 reads CSARVSRGLYNEQFF. As DNA, the CDR3 is TGCAGTGCTAGAGTCTCCAGGGGGCTCTACAATGAGCAGTTCTTC.